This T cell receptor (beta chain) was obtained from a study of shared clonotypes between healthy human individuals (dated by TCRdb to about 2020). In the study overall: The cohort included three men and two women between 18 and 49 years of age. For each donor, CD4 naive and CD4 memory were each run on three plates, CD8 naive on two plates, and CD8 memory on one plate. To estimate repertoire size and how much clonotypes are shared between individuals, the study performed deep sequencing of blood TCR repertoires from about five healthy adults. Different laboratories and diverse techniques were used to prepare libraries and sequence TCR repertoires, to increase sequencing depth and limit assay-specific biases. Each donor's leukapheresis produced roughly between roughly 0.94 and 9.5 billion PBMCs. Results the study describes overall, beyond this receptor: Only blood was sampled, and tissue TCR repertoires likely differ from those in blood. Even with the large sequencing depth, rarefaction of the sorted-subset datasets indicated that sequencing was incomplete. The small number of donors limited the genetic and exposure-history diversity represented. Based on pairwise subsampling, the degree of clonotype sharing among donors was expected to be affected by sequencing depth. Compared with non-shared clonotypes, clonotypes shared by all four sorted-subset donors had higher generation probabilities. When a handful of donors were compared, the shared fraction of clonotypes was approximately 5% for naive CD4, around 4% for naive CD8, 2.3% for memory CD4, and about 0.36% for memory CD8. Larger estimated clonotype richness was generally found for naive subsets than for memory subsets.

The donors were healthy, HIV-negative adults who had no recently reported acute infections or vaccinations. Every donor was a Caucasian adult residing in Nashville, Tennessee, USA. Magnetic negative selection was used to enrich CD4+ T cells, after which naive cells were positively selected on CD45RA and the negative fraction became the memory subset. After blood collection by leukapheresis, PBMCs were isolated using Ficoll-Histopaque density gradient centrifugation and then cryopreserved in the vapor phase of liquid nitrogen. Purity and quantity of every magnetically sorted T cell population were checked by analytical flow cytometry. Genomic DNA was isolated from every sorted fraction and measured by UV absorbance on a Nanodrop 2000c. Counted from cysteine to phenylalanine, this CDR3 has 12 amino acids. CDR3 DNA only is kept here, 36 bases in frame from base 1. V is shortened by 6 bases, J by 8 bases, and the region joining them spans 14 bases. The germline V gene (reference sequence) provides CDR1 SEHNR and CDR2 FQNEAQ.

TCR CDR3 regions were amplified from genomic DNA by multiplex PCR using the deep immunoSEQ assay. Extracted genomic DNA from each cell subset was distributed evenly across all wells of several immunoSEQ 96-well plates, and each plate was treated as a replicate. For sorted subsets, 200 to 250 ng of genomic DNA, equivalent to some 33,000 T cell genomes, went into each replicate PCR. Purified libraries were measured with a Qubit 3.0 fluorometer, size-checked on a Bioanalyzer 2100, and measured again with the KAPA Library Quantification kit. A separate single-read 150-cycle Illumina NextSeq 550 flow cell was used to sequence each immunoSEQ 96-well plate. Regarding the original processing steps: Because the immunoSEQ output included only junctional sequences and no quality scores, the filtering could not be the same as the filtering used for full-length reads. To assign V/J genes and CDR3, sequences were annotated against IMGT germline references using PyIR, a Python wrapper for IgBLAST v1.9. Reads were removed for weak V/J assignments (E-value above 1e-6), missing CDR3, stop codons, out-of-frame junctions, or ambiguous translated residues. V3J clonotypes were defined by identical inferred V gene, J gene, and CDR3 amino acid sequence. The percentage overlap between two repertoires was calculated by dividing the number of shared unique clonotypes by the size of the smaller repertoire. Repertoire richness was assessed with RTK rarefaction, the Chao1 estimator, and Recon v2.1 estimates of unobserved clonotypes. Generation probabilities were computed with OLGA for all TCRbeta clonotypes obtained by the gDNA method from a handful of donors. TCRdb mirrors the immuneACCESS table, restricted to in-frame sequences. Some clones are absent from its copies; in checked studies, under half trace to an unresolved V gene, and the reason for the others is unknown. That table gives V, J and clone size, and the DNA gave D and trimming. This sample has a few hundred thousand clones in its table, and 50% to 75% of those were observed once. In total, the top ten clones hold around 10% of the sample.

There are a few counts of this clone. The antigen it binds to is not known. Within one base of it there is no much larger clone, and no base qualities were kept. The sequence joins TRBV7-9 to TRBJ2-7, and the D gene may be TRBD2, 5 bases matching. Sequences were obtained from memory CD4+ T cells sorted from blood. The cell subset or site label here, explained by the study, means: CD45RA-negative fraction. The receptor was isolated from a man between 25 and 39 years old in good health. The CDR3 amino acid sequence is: CASSIPGNQQYF. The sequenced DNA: TGTGCCAGCAGTATTCCCGGGAATCAGCAGTACTTC.